The 10 T cell receptor beta chains reported below all come from one sample, sequenced in a study of blood T cell repertoires in COVID-19. Data came from immunoSEQ multiplex PCR; TCRdb stores just in-frame clones and leaves some out. Among about 140,000 clones listed, over 65% were seen once. Sample: peripheral blood. The source is a man aged 45-60 years with acute or convalescent COVID-19.

V gene TRBV3-1 (or the pseudogene TRBV3-2) combines with J gene TRBJ2-1, with D maybe TRBD2 (6 bases). The CDR3 is 16 amino acids. Trimming left V 4 bases short and J 9 bases short, with 22 bases between. Germline-derived CDR1 and CDR2 are LGHDT and YNNKEL (reference sequence). The CDR3, as DNA: TGTGCCAGCAGCCGACGTGGGGCTAGCTTCGGGGGTGAGCAGTTCTTC. It is translated as CASSRRGASFGGEQFF.

The V gene is TRBV18, the J gene TRBJ2-2; TRBD2 is a possible D gene (6 bases). Germline V gene data show CDR1 as KGHSH and CDR2 as LQKENI. The CDR3 contains 15 residues. V lost 1 base, J lost 4 bases, and 10 bases lay in between. CDR3 loop: CASSPRLGGTGELFF. CDR3 DNA sequence: TGTGCCAGCTCACCACGACTCGGGGGCACCGGGGAGCTGTTTTTT.

This rearrangement joins TRBV3-1 (or the pseudogene TRBV3-2) to TRBJ1-1; 7 nucleotides match TRBD1. The CDR3 covers 14 residues. Germline trimming cut 4 bases from V and 4 bases from J; bases unmatched to any gene: 6. CDR1 and CDR2 (germline): LGHDT, YNNKEL (reference sequence). DNA of the CDR3: TGTGCCAGCAGCCTCCACCCAGGGGGCACTGAAGCTTTCTTT. It specifies CASSLHPGGTEAFF.

The rearrangement uses TRBV14 and TRBJ2-5; a weak D match, TRBD2 (6 bases). Looked up from germline, CDR1 is SGHDN and CDR2 is FVKESK. This CDR3 region has 16 residues. V lost 4 bases to trimming and J lost 4 bases, with 19 bases between them. The CDR3 is CASSPRTGVVGETQYF. The CDR3 coding sequence is TGTGCCAGCAGCCCTCGAACGGGGGTGGTAGGAGAGACCCAGTACTTC.

This chain links TRBV5-1 with TRBJ1-4; 8 nucleotides line up with TRBD1. The J segment lost 4 bases and the V segment lost 5 bases, leaving 7 bases of the junction unmatched. Germline V CDR1 and CDR2: SGHRS, YFSETQ. This CDR3 comprises 15 residues. The CDR3 sequence is CASRLLGQDNEKLFF. For the CDR3, the DNA is TGCGCCAGCAGGTTACTGGGACAGGATAATGAAAAACTGTTTTTT. The full variable domain, in which reference TRBV5-1 and TRBJ1-4 provide the parts outside the CDR3, is KAGVTQTPRYLIKTRGQQVTLSCSPISGHRSVSWYQQTPGQGLQFLFEYFSETQRNKGNFPGRFSGRQFSNSRSEMNVSTLELGDSALYLCASRLLGQDNEKLFFGSGTQLSVL.

The CDR3 region is CAWSVRGQGTDTQYF. The CDR3 DNA follows: TGTGCCTGGAGTGTAAGGGGACAGGGGACAGATACGCAGTATTTT. This rearrangement joins TRBV30 to TRBJ2-3; 10 bases line up with TRBD1. J lost 3 bases, V lost 0 bases, and 3 bases had no gene match. Per the germline V gene, CDR1 is GTSNPN and CDR2 is SVGIG (reference sequence). The CDR3 has 15 residues.

The chain has TRBV4-1 and TRBJ1-3, with unresolved D. Germline V gene sequence: CDR1 MGHRA, CDR2 YSYEKL. This CDR3 is 16 amino acids long. V lost 0 bases, J lost 0 bases, and 9 bases lay in between. The chain's CDR3 is CASSQDNLPSGNTIYF. As DNA, the CDR3 is TGCGCCAGCAGCCAAGATAACCTACCCTCTGGAAACACCATATATTTT.

The chain is built from TRBV19 and TRBJ1-6, with 9 nucleotides matching TRBD1. This CDR3 is 15 amino acids long. CDR1 is LNHDA, CDR2 SQIVND, per germline (reference sequence). Trimming removed 5 bases from V and 9 bases from J; junction bases left unmatched: 8. The CDR3 coding sequence is TGTGCCAGTAGTCTGGGACAGGGTAATATTTCACCCCTCCACTTT. This encodes CASSLGQGNISPLHF.

About this clone itself: Other DNA sequences in this sample translate to the same CDR3. The chain combines TRBV6-1 with TRBJ1-2; D might be TRBD1 (5 bases). Germline loops: CDR1 MNHNS, CDR2 SASEGT. Trimming took 3 bases from V and 4 from J, leaving 12 bases between them. The CDR3 loop spans 14 amino acids. CDR3 sequence reads: CASSDRGGSYGYTF. CDR3 in DNA: TGTGCCAGCAGTGATCGGGGGGGTAGCTATGGCTACACCTTC.

The V and J genes are TRBV6-5 and TRBJ1-6; D unclear. The CDR3 runs to 13 residues. Trimming pared 6 bases from V and 10 bases from J, leaving 13 bases between. Germline CDR1 is MNHEY and CDR2 is SVGAGI. The CDR3 DNA reads TGTGCCAGCAGGGAGGGCTGGATCTCACCCCTCCACTTT. As protein: CASREGWISPLHF.